This passage covers 8 T cell receptor beta chains from one sample sequenced in a study of T cell changes during pregnancy in multiple sclerosis. Assay: immunoSEQ multiplex PCR; the TCRdb copy retains only in-frame clones and omits some. The sample holds under 70,000 clones, approximately 90% seen once. Here the sequenced sample was peripheral blood, taken in the second trimester of pregnancy. Receptors originate from a female donor with multiple sclerosis, enrolled in a pregnancy study.

This clone was counted a single time. This rearrangement joins TRBV5-6 to TRBJ1-4; D gene unclear. Trimming took 1 base from V and 5 from J, leaving 6 bases between them. Germline V gives CDR1 SGHDT, CDR2 YYEEEE. CDR3 length: 13 amino acids. The CDR3 nucleotides are TGTGCCAGCAGCTTGACTCCCAATGAAAAACTGTTTTTT. It translates to CASSLTPNEKLFF.

The chain joins TRBV6-6 to TRBJ2-3; D uncertain. The CDR3 consists of 12 residues. The germline gives CDR1 MNHNY, CDR2 SVGAGI (reference sequence). V dropped 8 bases and J dropped 5 bases, with 11 bases sitting between them. CDR3 loop: CASSPSLDTQYF. The CDR3 DNA reads as TGTGCCAGCTCGCCCTCACTAGATACGCAGTATTTT.

This sequence joins TRBV5-1 and TRBJ2-7, with D possibly matching TRBD1 (7 bases). The CDR3 contains 15 residues. Germline CDR1 and CDR2: SGHRS and YFSETQ. The V end was cut by 0 bases, the J end by 3 bases, with 13 bases between. The CDR3 sequence: CASSLGQGGIYEQYF. In nucleotides, the CDR3 is TGCGCCAGCAGCTTGGGTCAGGGGGGTATCTACGAGCAGTACTTC.

The chain employs TRBV5-4 and TRBJ1-6; D may be TRBD1 (6 bases). CDR3 length equals 14 residues. Trimming pared 0 bases from V and 8 bases from J, leaving 9 bases between. Germline V gives CDR1 SGHNT, CDR2 YYREEE (reference sequence). CDR3 coding DNA: TGTGCCAGCAGCTTGGTAGGGGGTGATTCACCCCTCCACTTT. Protein: CASSLVGGDSPLHF.

This clone was recorded once. The DNA of the CDR3 is TGCAGCGTTGTTAGCTATGAGCAGTTCTTC. Protein: CSVVSYEQFF. The chain uses TRBV29-1 and TRBJ2-1; D is ambiguous. From germline, CDR1 is SQVTM and CDR2 ANQGSEA. Trimming took off 4 bases at V and 8 bases at J, with 6 bases between the two ends. The CDR3 has 10 residues.

This clone was recorded once. DNA of the CDR3: TGCGCCAGCAGCCAAGATCTCGCAGATACGCAGTATTTT. Its protein product is CASSQDLADTQYF. The chain uses TRBV4-1 and TRBJ2-3; D call uncertain. Trimming pared 0 bases from V and 4 bases from J, leaving 5 bases between. The CDR3 runs to 13 residues. Germline loops: CDR1 MGHRA, CDR2 YSYEKL.

The chain combines TRBV11-3 with TRBJ2-5, with 7 bases aligning to TRBD1. The V segment lost 3 bases and the J segment 3 bases; nucleotides outside the gene matches: 1. Germline values: CDR1 SGHNT, CDR2 YENEEA. The CDR3 runs to 13 residues. The CDR3 protein is CASSFGTEETQYF. The CDR3 DNA reads as TGTGCCAGCAGCTTTGGGACAGAAGAGACCCAGTACTTC.

This chain joins TRBV7-3 and TRBJ2-3, with D unclear. Germline CDR1 reads SGHTA; CDR2 reads FQGTGA. V shed 1 base and J shed 1 base, with 9 bases lying between them. This CDR3 spans 15 amino acids. CDR3 sequence: CASSLNVLGTDTQYF. As DNA, the CDR3 is TGTGCCAGCAGCTTAAACGTACTGGGCACAGATACGCAGTATTTT.